The 5 T cell receptor beta chains given below trace back to one sample, sequenced in a study of blood T cells in healthy people across ages (dated by TCRdb to between 2015 and 2016). Libraries were constructed by 5' RACE. A second PCR of roughly 6 to 11 cycles was run with a J-beta primer mix and a sample-barcoded 5' primer. Using fastp at Q25 and MiXCR, TCRdb reprocessed the public reads and kept productive beta chains. CDR3 protein duplicates are merged, each entry listing the most common genes and DNA. The sample contains around 2 million distinct CDR3 sequences, 39% of them found a single time. The ten largest clones capture 23% of the sample. Sample: blood. The receptors come from a human donor in good health.

The chain combines TRBV6-5 with TRBJ1-1; 10 bases fit TRBD1. The CDR3 is 16 amino acids. Germline loops: CDR1 MNHEY, CDR2 SVGAGI. J gave up 4 bases and V 7 bases, and 12 bases lay outside the gene matches. This CDR3 reads CASITLGTGDGTEAFF. CDR3 DNA sequence: TGTGCCAGCATCACCCTCGGGACAGGGGACGGCACTGAAGCTTTCTTT.

This clonotype was counted a few times. This rearrangement joins TRBV4-3 to TRBJ1-4, with 7 positions matching TRBD1. The CDR3 extends over 15 amino acids. Trimming at V came to 0 bases and at J to 5 bases, leaving 3 bases not matched to a gene. Germline V CDR1 and CDR2: LGHNA, YSLEER. DNA for the CDR3: TGCGCCAGCAGCCAAGAGGGACAGCTAAATGAAAAACTGTTTTTT. Its translation: CASSQEGQLNEKLFF.

The rearrangement uses TRBV20-1 and TRBJ2-4, with TRBD2 identical over 8 bases. The tail of the sequence fits TRBJ2-7 better, so the J call may be wrong. Germline-derived CDR1 and CDR2 are DFQATT and SNEGSKA (reference sequence). The CDR3 spans 13 residues. The CDR3 region has the DNA TGCAGTGGGCAACTACTAGCGGTTGACGAGCAGTACTTC. Protein product: CSGQLLAVDEQYF.

This clonotype turned up a few times. This rearrangement joins TRBV6-5 to TRBJ1-4; no reliable D call. With 3 bases removed from V and 7 bases from J, the gap between germline ends came to 18 bases. The CDR3 runs 16 residues. Germline values: CDR1 MNHEY, CDR2 SVGAGI. The CDR3 here is CASSYSGSWPGEKLFF. CDR3 DNA: TGTGCCAGCAGTTATTCGGGATCTTGGCCGGGTGAAAAACTGTTTTTT.

Only a few counts were recorded for this clonotype. The chain links TRBV20-1 to TRBJ1-5; D possibly corresponds to TRBD1 (5 bases). The CDR3 is made up of 16 amino acids. Trimming pared 1 base from V and 1 base from J, leaving 14 bases between. The V gene's germline CDR1 is DFQATT and CDR2 SNEGSKA (reference sequence). The CDR3 region is CSARGGGGASNQPQHF. CDR3 DNA sequence: TGCAGTGCTAGAGGCGGGGGAGGGGCCAGCAATCAGCCCCAGCATTTT.